This TCR beta chain comes out of a study of blood T cell repertoires in COVID-19. The participants were between about 18 and 90 years old and came from some 23 US areas. Looked up from germline, CDR1 is MNHEY and CDR2 is SMNVEV (reference sequence). The CDR3 consists of 15 residues. The V gene end was trimmed by 6 bases and the J gene end by 6 bases; junction bases not matched to a gene: 8. Produced via immunoSEQ multiplex PCR; TCRdb's table is partial and in-frame only. This table holds approximately 220,000 clones, just over 85% found once. This TCR was sampled from a woman in her thirties or forties with acute COVID-19. The specimen sequenced was PBMCs or T cells enriched from blood (not recorded which). This chain uses TRBV27 with TRBJ1-6, with TRBD1 identical over 7 bases. This CDR3 is CASRSPGQLNSPLHF. The CDR3 nucleotides are TGTGCCAGCAGATCTCCGGGACAGCTTAATTCACCCCTCCACTTT.